The present TCR beta chain was sequenced within a study of cytomegalovirus exposure and HLA in healthy donors. Study-wide points: Across donors, presence/absence analyses took sequencing depth to be roughly uniform. Later, an analysis showed that TCR beta chains associated with HLA were more clonally expanded than others that were equally common.

The PCR employed 60 Vbeta primers together with 13 Jbeta primers. TCRdb keeps only in-frame clones here, not all; method: immunoSEQ multiplex PCR. The table shows approximately 220,000 clones, with nearly 80% occurring only once. As regards this clone: The target antigen is unknown.

CDR1 MGHDK and CDR2 SYGVNS come from the germline V gene. Deletions cut 1 base from V and 9 bases from J, with 22 bases between. This CDR3 comprises 17 residues. This rearrangement joins TRBV25-1 to TRBJ2-1; D may be TRBD1 (5 bases). The source of this sequence is a male donor in good health and CMV-seronegative. Source material: PBMCs. The chain's CDR3 is CASSESHIGAGFSEQFF. The CDR3 DNA reads as TGTGCCAGCAGTGAATCCCACATAGGGGCAGGTTTCAGTGAGCAGTTCTTC.